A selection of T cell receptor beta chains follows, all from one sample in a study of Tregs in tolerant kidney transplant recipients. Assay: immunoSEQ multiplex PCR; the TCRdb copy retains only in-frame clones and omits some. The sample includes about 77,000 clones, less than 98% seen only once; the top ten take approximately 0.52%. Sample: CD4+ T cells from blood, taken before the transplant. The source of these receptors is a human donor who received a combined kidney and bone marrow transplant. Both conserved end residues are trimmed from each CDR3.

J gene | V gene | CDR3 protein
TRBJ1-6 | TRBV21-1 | ASSNDARGNDNSPLH
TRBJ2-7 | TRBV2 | ASSDVTPAYEQY
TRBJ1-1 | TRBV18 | ASSPPSTGGEKAF
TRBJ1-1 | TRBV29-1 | SAATGDEAF
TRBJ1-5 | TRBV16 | ASSQSSSNQPQH
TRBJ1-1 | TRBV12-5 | ASGLAPKPVDREAYTEAF
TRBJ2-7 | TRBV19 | ASSIRRTGLGEQY
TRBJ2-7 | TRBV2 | ASSEAKSTYEQY
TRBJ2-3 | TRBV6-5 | ASKGLAGADTQY
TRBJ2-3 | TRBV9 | ASSVGQGKGYTQY
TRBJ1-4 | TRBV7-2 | ASSADRWKEKLF
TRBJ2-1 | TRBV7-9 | ASSLSLSGAYNEQF
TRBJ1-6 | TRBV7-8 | ASSPPGGSSYNSPLH
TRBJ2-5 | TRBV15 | ATSRDGQGARETQY
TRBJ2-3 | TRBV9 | ASNREGGTDTQY
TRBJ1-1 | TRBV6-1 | ASSVVQYTEAF
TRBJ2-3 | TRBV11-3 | ASSHGGRSTDTQY
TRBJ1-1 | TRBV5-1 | ASSLLVTGPLNTEAF
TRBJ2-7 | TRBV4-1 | ASSKLERSGTGVYEQY
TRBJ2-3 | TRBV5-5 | ASSTSGLPDTQY
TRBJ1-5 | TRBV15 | ATSREYGNSNQPQH
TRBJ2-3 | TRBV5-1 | ASRDQGTDTQY
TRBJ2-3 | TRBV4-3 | ASSHRTGVTDTQY